This T cell receptor beta chain was obtained from a study of T cells after yellow fever vaccination. Broader study findings: Weaker overall was a secondary response that nonetheless peaked faster, on day 5 versus 15. Repertoires sorted by FACS could include abundant clonotypes that are contaminants from the bulk population.

This clonotype was seen repeatedly, ten times or more. Its antigen is as yet unknown. TCRdb re-derived calls from the 5' RACE reads in MiXCR, one entry per CDR3 protein. The sample has about 300,000 distinct CDR3 sequences, 8.5% to 10% seen once. The CDR3 contains 12 residues. CDR1 and CDR2 from the germline V gene are KGHDR and SFDVKD. V was shortened by 5 bases and J by 8 bases, with 11 bases between the two germline ends. The chain combines TRBV24-1 with TRBJ1-2; D uncertain. The sample was CD4+ T cells sorted from PBMCs, taken 5 days after the yellow fever booster vaccination. The clonotype comes from a man between 18 and 29 years old who received the YFV17D yellow fever vaccine. The CDR3 reads CATSVLGYGYTF. In DNA, the CDR3 is TGTGCCACCAGTGTTCTTGGGTACGGCTACACCTTC.